The present entry profiles one TCR beta chain with its context. Distinct nucleotide sequences in the sample also encode this CDR3. The treatment was: randomized to nivolumab then ipilimumab (arm A) or the reverse (arm B). This record comes from a study of sequential checkpoint blockade in melanoma. Study-level background: Each arm's sequence ended with maintenance nivolumab.

The data were produced by immunoSEQ multiplex PCR, yet TCRdb's version contains in-frame clones alone and is incomplete. The sample yields about 27,000 clones, about 72% seen once. The ends lost 4 bases at V and 1 base at J; junction bases unmatched: 5. The CDR3 spans 15 residues. Germline V CDR1 and CDR2: MGHRA, YSYEKL. The sample was CD8+ T cells sorted from blood (inferred from file names), taken from a patient given nivolumab and ipilimumab in sequence. The V gene is TRBV4-1, the J gene TRBJ2-3; 7 nucleotides align to TRBD2. The TCR sequence derives from a human donor with melanoma. CDR3 in amino acids: CASSPQAGRTDTQYF. DNA of the CDR3: TGCGCCAGCAGCCCTCAAGCGGGGCGCACAGATACGCAGTATTTT.